This TCR beta chain comes out of a study of T cell changes during pregnancy in multiple sclerosis. TCRdb keeps only in-frame clones here, not all; method: immunoSEQ multiplex PCR. The sample records tens of thousands of clones, 85% to 95% being singletons. Trimming took 9 bases from V and 1 from J, leaving 14 bases between them. This CDR3 region has 14 residues. The germline V gene has CDR1 MDHEN and CDR2 SYDVKM. The clonotype comes from a female donor with multiple sclerosis, enrolled in a pregnancy study. This chain links TRBV28 with TRBJ2-3; weak D call: TRBD2 (6 bases). The source material was peripheral blood, sampled in the second trimester of pregnancy. CDR3 in DNA: TGTGCCAGTCAGGCCAGGAGGGGCACAGATACGCAGTATTTT. It specifies CASQARRGTDTQYF.